Listed here is a single TCR beta chain. Per germline, CDR1 MDHEN and CDR2 SYDVKM. The CDR3 runs 14 residues. V lost 8 bases and J lost 3; bases outside the gene matches: 8. PCR involved 60 Vbeta and 13 Jbeta primers. The data were produced by immunoSEQ multiplex PCR, yet TCRdb's version contains in-frame clones alone and is incomplete. The table has 35,000 to 40,000 clones, 74% seen once. These data belong to a study of cytomegalovirus exposure and HLA in healthy donors. The rearrangement joins TRBV28 to TRBJ2-7, with 9 bases fitting TRBD2. The TCR originated in a man aged 25-45 years in good health and CMV-seronegative. Sequencing was done on a sample of PBMCs. The CDR3 loop is CASFAGGPFYEQYF. For the CDR3, the DNA is TGTGCCAGCTTTGCGGGGGGGCCTTTCTACGAGCAGTACTTC.